The T cell receptor (beta chain) under discussion was sequenced for a study of a mutant IDH1 vaccine in newly diagnosed glioma (dated by TCRdb to the early 2020s). Notes on the research overall: Patients were given eight vaccinations, in weeks 1, 3, 5, 7, 11, 15, 19 and 23, which matched visits V03 through V10. Vaccination started 4-6 weeks after radiotherapy alone, or was given together with temozolomide cycles in the groups whose treatment included chemotherapy. Of the approximately 34 treated patients, around 62% were male and 37.5% were female, and a mean age of roughly 40 years was recorded. Before enrollment, most patients had been given radiochemotherapy with temozolomide as standard therapy, while the rest had received either radiotherapy alone or temozolomide alone. Peripheral blood samples were drawn at six visits, namely V03 (baseline), V05, V07, V10, V12 and V13. For exploratory analyses, some 24 treated patients had longitudinal TCRB deep sequencing done wherever samples were available. Beyond this particular receptor, the publication reports: Pseudoprogression seemed to be unrelated to changes in the top peripheral T cell clonotypes found by TCRB sequencing. According to the authors, sample limitations meant that analyses of patient blood samples could not be reproduced. PBMC samples for TCRB deep sequencing were selected based on availability. Vaccine-induced immune responses across multiple MHC alleles were detected in 93.3% of patients.

Comments on this clone: Its specific antigen is unknown. No qualities accompany the bases; no much larger clone lies one base away.

Sample time point, as interpreted from the label and publication: week 5, during vaccination. A 20-mer mutant IDH1 peptide at 300 micrograms in Montanide made up each vaccine dose, which was injected subcutaneously together with topical imiquimod. All donors had newly diagnosed IDH1-mutant astrocytomas of WHO grade 3 or 4 that showed loss of nuclear ATRX. The samples were drawn from NOA16, a multicentre, single-arm, open-label phase I trial in Germany that tested a mutant IDH1 peptide vaccine in humans for the first time. Genomic DNA for TCRB sequencing was extracted from EDTA blood using the DNeasy Blood and Tissue Kit. Libraries were made using the immunoSEQ multiplex PCR assay. Rearranged TCR beta chain sequences were amplified using the hsTCRB Kit according to the manufacturer's protocol. An Illumina MiSeq was used to sequence the TCRB libraries. The authors processed their data as follows. Demultiplexing, trimming and gene mapping were performed with the kit vendor's proprietary platform. Not all clones reach the TCRdb copy of this immuneACCESS table, which keeps in-frame sequences only. Checked studies attribute under half of the gap to unresolved V genes and leave the rest unexplained. D and trimming come from the DNA, and the V and J calls and clone size come from that table. This sample is represented by over 25,000 clones; 75% to 90% of them were singletons. Roughly 3.5% of the sample is taken by the ten largest.

The trim is 8 bases for V and 3 bases for J, with a gap of 13 bases between the germline ends. Spanning cysteine to phenylalanine, the CDR3 consists of 13 amino acids. Here the CDR3 DNA is all that survives: 39 bases in frame from base 1. CDR1 and CDR2 are read off the germline V gene (reference sequence) as SEHNR and FQNEAQ. This receptor chain uses TRBV7-9 and TRBJ1-1, with the D gene call left open. The sample in question was peripheral blood mononuclear cells (PBMCs), obtained from a glioma patient whose treatment included an IDH1 peptide vaccine. This clonotype was sampled from a woman in her forties with glioma. Some clones in this sample may be carry-over from other donors' samples. Here the CDR3 is given as CASCLAADTEAFF. The bases are TGTGCCAGCTGTCTAGCCGCCGACACTGAAGCTTTCTTT.